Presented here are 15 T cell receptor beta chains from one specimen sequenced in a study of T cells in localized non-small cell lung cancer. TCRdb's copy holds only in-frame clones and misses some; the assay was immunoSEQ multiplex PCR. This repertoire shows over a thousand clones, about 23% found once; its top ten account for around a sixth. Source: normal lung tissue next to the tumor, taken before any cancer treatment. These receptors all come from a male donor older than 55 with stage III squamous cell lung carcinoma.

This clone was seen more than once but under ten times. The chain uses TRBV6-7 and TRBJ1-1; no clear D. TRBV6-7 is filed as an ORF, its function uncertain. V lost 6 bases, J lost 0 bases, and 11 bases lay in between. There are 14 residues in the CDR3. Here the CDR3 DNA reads TGTGCCAGCAGGCCCACAAGGGTGAACACTGAAGCTTTCTTT. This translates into CASRPTRVNTEAFF.

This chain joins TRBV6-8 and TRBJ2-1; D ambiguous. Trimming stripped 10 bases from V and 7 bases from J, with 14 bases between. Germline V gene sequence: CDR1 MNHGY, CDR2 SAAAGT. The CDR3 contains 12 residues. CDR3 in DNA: TGTGCCATCAGCCTTGATCTGAATGAGCAGTTCTTC. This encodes CAISLDLNEQFF.

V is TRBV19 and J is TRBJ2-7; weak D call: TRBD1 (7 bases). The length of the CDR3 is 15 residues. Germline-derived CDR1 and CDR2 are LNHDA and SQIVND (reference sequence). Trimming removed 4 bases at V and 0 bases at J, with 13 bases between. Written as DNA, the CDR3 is TGTGCCAGTAGTACCAGACAGGGAGGCTCCTACGAGCAGTACTTC. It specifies CASSTRQGGSYEQYF. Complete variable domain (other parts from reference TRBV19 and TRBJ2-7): DGGITQSPKYLFRKEGQNVTLSCEQNLNHDAMYWYRQDPGQGLRLIYYSQIVNDFQKGDIAEGYSVSREKKESFPLTVTSAQKNPTAFYLCASSTRQGGSYEQYFGPGTRLTVT.

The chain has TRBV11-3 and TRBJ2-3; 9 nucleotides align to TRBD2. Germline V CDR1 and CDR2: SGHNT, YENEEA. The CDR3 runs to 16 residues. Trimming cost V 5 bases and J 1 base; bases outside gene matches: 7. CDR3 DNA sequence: TGTGCCAGCAGCATGGTTGTAGCGGGGGGCACAGATACGCAGTATTTT. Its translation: CASSMVVAGGTDTQYF. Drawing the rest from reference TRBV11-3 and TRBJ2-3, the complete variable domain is EAGVVQSPRYKIIEKKQPVAFWCNPISGHNTLYWYLQNLGQGPELLIRYENEEAVDDSQLPKDRFSAERLKGVDSTLKIQPAELGDSAVYLCASSMVVAGGTDTQYFGPGTRLTVL.

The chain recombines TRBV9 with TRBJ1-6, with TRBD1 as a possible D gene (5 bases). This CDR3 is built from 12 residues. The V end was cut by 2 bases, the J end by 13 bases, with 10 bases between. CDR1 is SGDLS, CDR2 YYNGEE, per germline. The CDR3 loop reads CASSVREGPLHF. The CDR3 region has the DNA TGTGCCAGCAGCGTCAGGGAAGGCCCCCTCCACTTT.

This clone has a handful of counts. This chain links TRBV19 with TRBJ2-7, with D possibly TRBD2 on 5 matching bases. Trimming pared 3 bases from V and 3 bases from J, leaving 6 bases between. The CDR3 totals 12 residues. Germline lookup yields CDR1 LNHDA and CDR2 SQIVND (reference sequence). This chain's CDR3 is CASSIGGYEQYF. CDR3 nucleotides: TGTGCCAGTAGTATCGGAGGCTACGAGCAGTACTTC. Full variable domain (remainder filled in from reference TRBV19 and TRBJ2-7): DGGITQSPKYLFRKEGQNVTLSCEQNLNHDAMYWYRQDPGQGLRLIYYSQIVNDFQKGDIAEGYSVSREKKESFPLTVTSAQKNPTAFYLCASSIGGYEQYFGPGTRLTVT.

CDR3 DNA sequence: TGTGCCAGCAGCTTCCCGGGACTAGCCGACTACGAGCAGTACTTC. Translating gives CASSFPGLADYEQYF. The rearrangement joins TRBV11-3 to TRBJ2-7; 9 nucleotides match TRBD2. CDR3 size: 15 residues. The V segment lost 3 bases and the J segment 3 bases; nucleotides outside the gene matches: 6. CDR1 is SGHNT, CDR2 YENEEA, per germline.

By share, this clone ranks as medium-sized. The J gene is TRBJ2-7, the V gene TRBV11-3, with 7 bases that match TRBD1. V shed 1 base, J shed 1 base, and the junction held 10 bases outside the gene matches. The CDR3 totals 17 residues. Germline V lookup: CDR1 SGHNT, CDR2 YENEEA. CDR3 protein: CASSLGKPGQPSYEQYF. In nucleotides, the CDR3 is TGTGCCAGCAGCTTAGGAAAACCGGGACAGCCTTCCTACGAGCAGTACTTC.

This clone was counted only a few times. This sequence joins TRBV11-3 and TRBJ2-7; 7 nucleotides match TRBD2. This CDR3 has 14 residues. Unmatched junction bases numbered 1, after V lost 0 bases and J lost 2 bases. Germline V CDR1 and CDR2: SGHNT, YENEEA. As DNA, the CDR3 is TGTGCCAGCAGCTTAGAAGGGACTACCTACGAGCAGTACTTC. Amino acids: CASSLEGTTYEQYF.

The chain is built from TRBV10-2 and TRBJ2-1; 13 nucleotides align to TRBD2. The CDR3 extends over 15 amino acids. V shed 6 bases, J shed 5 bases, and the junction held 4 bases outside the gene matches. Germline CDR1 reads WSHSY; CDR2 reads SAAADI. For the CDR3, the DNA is TGCGCCAGCAGGACTAGCGGGGGGACCCACAATGAGCAGTTCTTC. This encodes CASRTSGGTHNEQFF.

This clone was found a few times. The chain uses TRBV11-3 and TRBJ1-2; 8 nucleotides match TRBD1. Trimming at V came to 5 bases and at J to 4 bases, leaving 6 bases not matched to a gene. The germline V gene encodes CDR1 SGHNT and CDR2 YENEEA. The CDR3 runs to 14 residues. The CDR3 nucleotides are TGTGCCAGCAGCCCAGGGGGCCCCTCCTATGGCTACACCTTC. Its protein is CASSPGGPSYGYTF.

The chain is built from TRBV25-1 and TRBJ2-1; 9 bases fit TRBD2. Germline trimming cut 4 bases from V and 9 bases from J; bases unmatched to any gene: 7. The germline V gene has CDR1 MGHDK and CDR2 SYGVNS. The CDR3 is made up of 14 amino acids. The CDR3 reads CASSVASGNGEQFF. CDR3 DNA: TGTGCCAGCAGTGTGGCTAGCGGGAACGGTGAGCAGTTCTTC.

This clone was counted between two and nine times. The CDR3 DNA reads as TGCGCCAGCAGCCAAGGGACCCGGGGGGCAGATACGCAGTATTTT. This gives the protein CASSQGTRGADTQYF. V gene TRBV1 combines with J gene TRBJ2-3; the table's D call, TRBD2, was not checked against the DNA. TRBV1 is labeled a pseudogene. CDR3 length: 15 amino acids.

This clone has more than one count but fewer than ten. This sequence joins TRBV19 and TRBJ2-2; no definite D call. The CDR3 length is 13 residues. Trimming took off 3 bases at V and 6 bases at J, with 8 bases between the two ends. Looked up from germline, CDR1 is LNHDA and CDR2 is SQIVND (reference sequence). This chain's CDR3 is CASSMSGPGELFF. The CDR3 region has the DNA TGTGCCAGTAGTATGAGTGGGCCCGGGGAGCTGTTTTTT. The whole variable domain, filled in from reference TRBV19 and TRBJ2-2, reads DGGITQSPKYLFRKEGQNVTLSCEQNLNHDAMYWYRQDPGQGLRLIYYSQIVNDFQKGDIAEGYSVSREKKESFPLTVTSAQKNPTAFYLCASSMSGPGELFFGEGSRLTVL.

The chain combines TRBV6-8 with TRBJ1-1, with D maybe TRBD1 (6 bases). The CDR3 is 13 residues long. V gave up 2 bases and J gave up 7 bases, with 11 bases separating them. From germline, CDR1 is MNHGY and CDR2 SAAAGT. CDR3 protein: CASSYRHRDEAFF. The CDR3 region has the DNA TGTGCCAGCAGTTACAGACACAGGGATGAAGCTTTCTTT.